The next 3 T cell receptor beta chains were all read from a single sample in a study of chemoradiotherapy in HPV16-positive cancers. Measured with immunoSEQ multiplex PCR; TCRdb has only the in-frame clones, and not every one. The sample records around 24,000 clones, approximately 84% being singletons. Sequenced here: blood, sampled from a patient who underwent chemoradiotherapy. The receptors originated from a human donor with HPV-associated anogenital cancer.

This chain joins TRBV7-2 and TRBJ2-1; no clear D gene. This CDR3 comprises 12 residues. Germline V gives CDR1 SGHTA, CDR2 FQGNSA. Trimming took off 1 base at V and 6 bases at J, with 4 bases between the two ends. The CDR3 reads CASSLVGNEQFF. Here the CDR3 DNA reads TGTGCCAGCAGCTTAGTAGGCAATGAGCAGTTCTTC.

V and J are TRBV6-1 and TRBJ1-6; no clear D gene. The germline V gene encodes CDR1 MNHNS and CDR2 SASEGT. This CDR3 has 14 amino acids. Trimming removed 7 bases at V and 2 bases at J, with 9 bases between. The chain's CDR3 is CASNAGAYNSPLHF. The CDR3, as DNA: TGTGCCAGCAATGCCGGAGCCTATAATTCACCCCTCCACTTT.

This chain's CDR3 is CASSQGFGYGYTF. The CDR3 DNA sequence: TGTGCCAGCAGCCAGGGGTTTGGCTATGGCTACACCTTC. The chain joins TRBV27 to TRBJ1-2; possibly TRBD1 for D (6 bases). CDR3 length equals 13 residues. V lost 6 bases, J lost 4 bases, and 12 bases lay in between. Looked up from germline, CDR1 is MNHEY and CDR2 is SMNVEV (reference sequence).